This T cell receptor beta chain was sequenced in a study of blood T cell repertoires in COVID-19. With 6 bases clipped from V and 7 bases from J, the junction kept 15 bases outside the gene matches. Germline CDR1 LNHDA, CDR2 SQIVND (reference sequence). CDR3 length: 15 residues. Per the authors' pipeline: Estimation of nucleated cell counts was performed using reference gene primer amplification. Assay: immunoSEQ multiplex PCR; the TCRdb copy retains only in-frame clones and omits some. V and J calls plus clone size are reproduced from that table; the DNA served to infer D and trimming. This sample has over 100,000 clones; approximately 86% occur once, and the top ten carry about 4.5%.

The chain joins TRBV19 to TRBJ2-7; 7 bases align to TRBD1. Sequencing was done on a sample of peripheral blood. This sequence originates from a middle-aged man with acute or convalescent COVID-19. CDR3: CASSYRGQRDEEQYF. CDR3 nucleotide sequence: TGTGCCAGTAGCTACAGGGGCCAAAGGGATGAGGAGCAGTACTTC.